This passage covers 8 T cell receptor beta chains from one sample sequenced in a study of tumor-infiltrating lymphocytes in primary liver carcinoma. Making TCR beta cDNA involved approximately 510 ng total RNA and a constant-region primer. Employing slightly modified ARM-PCR, three nested multiplex PCR rounds were run, and these gave rise to the TCR beta libraries. The first two PCR rounds used TRBV1-TRBV30 forward primers with a C-beta reverse primer, nine to eleven cycles each. Each CDR3 protein is one row after TCRdb ran MiXCR on the multiplex PCR reads. Of tens of thousands of distinct CDR3 sequences listed, 60% to 80% are singletons. Total RNA and DNA came together from approximately 20-30 mg of bulk tissue without cell sorting. The specimen sequenced was liver tumor tissue from sampling region 5. This sample's subset: tumor region T5, tumor centre. Every receptor here comes from a woman in her 30s with primary liver carcinoma and hepatitis B virus infection.

The chain carries TRBV11-2 and TRBJ2-5, with TRBD2 identical over 7 bases. Germline V gives CDR1 SGHAT, CDR2 FQNNGV. The CDR3 spans 16 residues. V lost 5 bases and J lost 3; bases outside the gene matches: 12. The CDR3 here is CASSTRTGGPKETQYF. The CDR3 DNA sequence: TGTGCCAGCAGCACAAGAACGGGGGGTCCGAAAGAGACCCAGTACTTC.

Note on this clonotype: Given the absence of the conserved phenylalanine or tryptophan at the CDR3 end, a read error is likely. The limits of the CDR3 on the DNA are not certain, so only TCRdb's listed CDR3 is given. This chain joins TRBV30 and TRBJ2-1; TRBD2, the table's D call, lacks a check against the DNA. Looked up from germline, CDR1 is GTSNPN and CDR2 is SVGIG (reference sequence). From its first to its last residue, the CDR3 has 14 amino acids. The CDR3 spells CTWSTGLAAGEQSY.

This clonotype has just a few counts. V usage is TRBV2 and J usage is TRBJ1-5, with TRBD1 matching over 7 bases. V trimming: 3 bases; J trimming: 6 bases; junction bases outside the gene matches: 11. The CDR3 runs to 16 residues. Germline V gene sequence: CDR1 SNHLY, CDR2 FYNNEI. The CDR3 loop is CASSDGQPGGSQPQHF. Written as DNA, the CDR3 is TGTGCCAGCAGTGATGGTCAACCAGGGGGATCTCAGCCCCAGCATTTT.

Note on this clonotype: A read error may account for a junction end that differs from germline. J is TRBJ1-6 and V is TRBV12-3 or TRBV12-4; D might be TRBD1 (5 bases). The length of the CDR3 is 15 residues. The CDR3: CASSRSRQSNSLLHF. The CDR3 DNA reads as TGTGCCAGCAGCCGCAGCAGACAGAGTAATTCACTCCTCCACTTC.

In the case of this clonotype: Sequence at one end of the junction differs from germline and may be a read error. This chain connects TRBV12-3 or TRBV12-4 to TRBJ2-1, with 9 bases that match TRBD2. The CDR3 extends over 17 amino acids. The CDR3 coding sequence is TGTGACAGCAGTTTCGGAGTCTGGCGGGAGGGCCTCGGGGAGCAGTTCTTC. Its protein product is CDSSFGVWREGLGEQFF.

On this clonotype itself: This CDR3 fails to terminate in the conserved phenylalanine or tryptophan, so it likely reflects a read error. The chain combines TRBV11-2 with TRBJ2-1; 9 nucleotides match TRBD1. This CDR3 comprises 21 residues. Germline values: CDR1 SGHAT, CDR2 FQNNGV. CDR3 residues: CASCLEQGARRERGHCNEQFL. Here the CDR3 DNA reads TGTGCCAGCTGCTTAGAACAGGGGGCGAGGCGGGAGAGGGGGCACTGCAATGAGCAGTTCTTA.

V gene TRBV11-2 combines with J gene TRBJ2-1; D is tentatively TRBD1 or TRBD2 (5 bases each). Deletions cut 9 bases from V and 7 bases from J, with 19 bases between. The CDR3 consists of 14 residues. Germline lookup yields CDR1 SGHAT and CDR2 FQNNGV. CDR3 sequence reads: CARSLGGTWNEQFF. For the CDR3, the DNA is TGTGCCAGGAGCCTCGGTGGGACGTGGAATGAGCAGTTCTTC.

In regard to this clonotype: A junction end diverges from the germline sequence, so it may reflect a read error. The chain joins TRBV20-1 to TRBJ1-4; TRBD1 might be the D (5 bases). Germline loops: CDR1 DFQATT, CDR2 SNEGSKA (reference sequence). The CDR3 contains 16 residues. CDR3 nucleotides: TGCAGTGCTGGAGATCTCGGGGCAGCAACTAATGAAAAACTGTCTTTT. It encodes CSAGDLGAATNEKLSF.